This entry describes one T cell receptor beta chain. Profiling relied on immunoSEQ multiplex PCR, and the TCRdb table lists in-frame clones only, not all of them. The table includes over 2 million clones, 85% to 95% detected once. This sample is part of a study of shared clonotypes between healthy human individuals. Looked up from germline, CDR1 is ENHRY and CDR2 is SYGVKD. V was shortened by 0 bases and J by 4 bases, with 10 bases between the two germline ends. The CDR3 length is 15 residues. The chain carries TRBV10-3 and TRBJ2-1, with D maybe TRBD2 (6 bases). What was sequenced was naive CD4+ T cells from PBMCs. As to subset: CD45RA+ positively selected. The sequence was obtained from a man aged 18 to 35 in good health. Some clones in this sample may be carry-over from other donors' samples. The CDR3 coding sequence is TGTGCCATCAGTGAGTCGGTAGCGGATTACAATGAGCAGTTCTTC. Its protein is CAISESVADYNEQFF.